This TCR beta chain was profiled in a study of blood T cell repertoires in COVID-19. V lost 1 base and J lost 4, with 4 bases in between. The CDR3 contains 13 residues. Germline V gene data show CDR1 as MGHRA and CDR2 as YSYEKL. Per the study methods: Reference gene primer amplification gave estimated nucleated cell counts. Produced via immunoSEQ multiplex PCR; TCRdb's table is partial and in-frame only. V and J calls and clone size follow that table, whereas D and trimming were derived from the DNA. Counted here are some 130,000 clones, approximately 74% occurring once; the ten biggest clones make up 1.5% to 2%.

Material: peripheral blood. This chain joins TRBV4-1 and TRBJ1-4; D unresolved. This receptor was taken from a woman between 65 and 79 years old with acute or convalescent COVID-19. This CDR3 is CASSQAINEKLFF. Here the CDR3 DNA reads TGCGCCAGCAGCCAAGCTATTAATGAAAAACTGTTTTTT.